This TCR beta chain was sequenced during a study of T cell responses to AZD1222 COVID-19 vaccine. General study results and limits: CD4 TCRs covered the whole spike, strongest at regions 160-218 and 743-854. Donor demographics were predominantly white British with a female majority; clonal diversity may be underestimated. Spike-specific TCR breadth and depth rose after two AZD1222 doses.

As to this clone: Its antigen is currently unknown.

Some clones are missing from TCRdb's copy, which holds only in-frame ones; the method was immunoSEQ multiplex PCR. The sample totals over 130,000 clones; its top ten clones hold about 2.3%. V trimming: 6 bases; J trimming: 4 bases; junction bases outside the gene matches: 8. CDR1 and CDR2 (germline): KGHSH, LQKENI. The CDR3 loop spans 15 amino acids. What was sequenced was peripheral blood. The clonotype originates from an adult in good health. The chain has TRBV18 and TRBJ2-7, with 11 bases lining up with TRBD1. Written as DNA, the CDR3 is TGTGCCAGCTCCCAAGGACAGGGGGCAGGGTACGAGCAGTACTTC. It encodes CASSQGQGAGYEQYF.